This T cell receptor beta chain stems from a study of blood T cell repertoires in COVID-19. Study context: COVID-19 samples from acute and convalescent phases originated in the United States, Italy and Spain.

The protocol was immunoSEQ multiplex PCR, while the TCRdb copy is restricted to in-frame clones and leaves out a portion. The sample lists 150,000 or so clones; 84% were seen once. The CDR3 spans 17 residues. Trimming removed 5 bases at V and 0 bases at J, with 16 bases between. Germline V gene data show CDR1 as SGHNT and CDR2 as YENEEA. The V and J genes are TRBV11-3 and TRBJ1-4, with TRBD1 as a possible D gene (6 bases). Sequencing was performed on PBMCs or T cells enriched from blood (not recorded which). This clonotype was obtained from a woman between 50 and 59 years old who had recovered from COVID-19. The CDR3 is CASSQGQSLATNEKLFF. DNA for the CDR3: TGTGCCAGCAGCCAAGGACAGAGCCTTGCAACTAATGAAAAACTGTTTTTT.